The source of this T cell receptor beta chain is a study of T cell repertoires in cytomegalovirus infection. In the study overall: Alongside well-studied HLA-B-restricted CMV epitopes, recently identified HLA-C-restricted CMV epitopes were also used. Through public TCR beta signatures, both CMV infection and matching HLA type were indicated. Study conclusions and caveats: Public TCR beta family frequency separated CMV-and-HLA carriers, including in an independent cohort. Dominant in the ex vivo response were TCR beta clonotypes restricted by HLA-C and specific for CMV.

This clonotype showed up just a few times. Its target is not known. TCRdb re-analysed the reads in MiXCR, keeping a single row per CDR3 protein. There are 700,000 to 850,000 distinct CDR3 sequences in the sample; roughly 33% occur only once, and under 15% lies in the top ten. CDR1 and CDR2 from the germline V gene are SEHNR and FQNEAQ (reference sequence). Trimming took off 5 bases at V and 0 bases at J, with 16 bases between the two ends. The CDR3 spans 16 residues. The material was cultured CD8+ T cells from PBMCs, obtained from culture after CMV antigen stimulation. The chain uses TRBV7-9 and TRBJ1-1, with D possibly being TRBD1 (6 bases). The source is a human donor in good health (CMV status not recorded). Some clones in this sample may be carry-over from other donors' samples. Here the CDR3 DNA reads TGTGCCAGCAGCCCTACCGGCAGGGGCCTGAACACTGAAGCTTTCTTT. The encoded protein is CASSPTGRGLNTEAFF.